This entry concerns a single T cell receptor (beta chain). The repertoire was sequenced with immunoSEQ multiplex PCR; TCRdb's copy has only in-frame clones and lacks some. The sample contains roughly 100,000 clones, around 94% of which appear only once. The entry originates in a study of T cell changes during pregnancy in multiple sclerosis. Trimming took 4 bases from V and 8 from J; bases not matched to a gene: 8. CDR1 and CDR2 from the germline V gene are SNHLY and FYNNEI. The length of the CDR3 is 15 residues. This TCR came from a female donor with multiple sclerosis, enrolled in a pregnancy study. The chain couples TRBV2 to TRBJ2-1; TRBD2 matches at 10 bases. The sequencing here drew on peripheral blood, taken after pregnancy. The CDR3 coding sequence is TGTGCCAGCAGTGGAACTAGCGGGAAGGCTTATGAGCAGTTCTTC. It codes for CASSGTSGKAYEQFF.